This TCR beta chain derives from a study of early T cells in non-severe SARS-CoV-2 infection. The overall study: Chains were unpaired, as sequencing was done on bulk RNA from unsorted whole blood.

Broader study findings: Anti-spike CD8 specificities were favored by VDJdb matching, whose results missed private and CD4 specificities.

This clonotype came up many times. Its target is unknown. As part of library construction, unique molecular identifiers were attached to individual cDNA molecules. Via MiXCR, TCRdb re-called the 5' RACE reads, giving one row per CDR3 protein. The table lists fewer than 100,000 distinct CDR3 sequences, approximately 15% of them singletons. The sequenced material came from whole blood. The origin of this receptor is an adult who was a healthcare worker with PCR-confirmed SARS-CoV-2 infection or an uninfected control (not recorded which).

CDR3 nucleotides: TGTGCCAGCAGTTTATTCCTAGCGGGAGGGTCCACCGGGGAGCTGTTTTTT. As protein: CASSLFLAGGSTGELFF. The genes are TRBV12-3 or TRBV12-4 and TRBJ2-2, with 12 bases lining up with TRBD2. This CDR3 spans 17 amino acids. J was trimmed by 4 bases and V by 2 bases; bases with no gene match: 5.